This T cell receptor (beta chain) was sequenced for a study of T cell changes during pregnancy in multiple sclerosis. Germline V gene lookup returns CDR1 KGHSH and CDR2 LQKENI. This CDR3 is built from 15 residues. Losses at the gene ends were 3 bases for V and 6 bases for J; bases not matched to a gene: 5. Produced via immunoSEQ multiplex PCR; TCRdb's table is partial and in-frame only. This sample carries tens of thousands of clones, about 90% of them seen once, and the ten largest clones take 0.15% to 0.2%. This specimen was CD4+ T cells from peripheral blood mononuclear cells, taken after pregnancy. The origin of this receptor is a female donor in good health, enrolled as a control in a pregnancy study. V is TRBV18 and J is TRBJ1-6, with 7 bases matching TRBD1. CDR3 DNA sequence: TGTGCCAGCTCACCGATGGACAGGCTTAATTCACCCCTCCACTTT. The encoded protein is CASSPMDRLNSPLHF.